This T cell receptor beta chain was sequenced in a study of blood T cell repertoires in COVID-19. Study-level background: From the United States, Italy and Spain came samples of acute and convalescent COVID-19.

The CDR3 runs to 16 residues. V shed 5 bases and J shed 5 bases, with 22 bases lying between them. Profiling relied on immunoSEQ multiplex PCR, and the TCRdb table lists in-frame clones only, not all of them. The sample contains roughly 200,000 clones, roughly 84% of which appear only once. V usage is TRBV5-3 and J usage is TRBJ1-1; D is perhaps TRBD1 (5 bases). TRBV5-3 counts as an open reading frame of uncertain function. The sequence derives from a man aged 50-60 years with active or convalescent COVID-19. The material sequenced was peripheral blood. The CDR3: CARSPLGGTGGTEAFF. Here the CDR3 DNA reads TGTGCCAGAAGTCCTCTGGGAGGAACTGGGGGGACTGAAGCTTTCTTT.